This T cell receptor (beta chain) was found in a study of post-analysis software for immune sequencing data. Regarding the study as a whole: Controls showed lower frequencies than patients for five or six TRBV segments, and TRBV5-6, TRBV5-1 and TRBV20-1 were among these.

CDR3 size: 13 residues. Germline CDR1 and CDR2: MNHEY and SVGAGI. Tagging with unique molecular identifiers was a feature of the TCR beta cDNA libraries. TCRdb passed the PCR reads through MiXCR, listing each CDR3 protein once. The data hold about 190,000 distinct CDR3 sequences, with over 25% observed a single time. On this clonotype: Its antigen is still unknown. The germline gene is not matched at one end of the junction; a read error may be the cause.

What was sequenced was blood. V and J are TRBV6-5 and TRBJ2-7, with D possibly being TRBD2 (5 bases). The TCR originated in a girl aged 2-17 years with multiple sclerosis. CDR3 amino acids: CTSRTGQSYEQYF. CDR3 bases: TGTACCAGCAGGACTGGGCAGTCCTACGAGCAGTACTTC.